Following are 27 T cell receptor beta chains from one sample sequenced in a study of T cell responses to AZD1222 COVID-19 vaccine. Assay used: immunoSEQ multiplex PCR; TCRdb lists only in-frame clones, some missing. The repertoire holds about 140,000 clones, with roughly 91% as singletons. Material: peripheral blood, obtained 28 days after the second AZD1222 dose. The receptors here all came from an adult who received the AZD1222 COVID-19 vaccine.

The chain carries TRBV30 and TRBJ2-2; 8 bases are a match to TRBD2. The CDR3 is made up of 16 amino acids. V trimming: 3 bases; J trimming: 6 bases; junction bases outside the gene matches: 12. Germline V gene sequence: CDR1 GTSNPN, CDR2 SVGIG (reference sequence). CDR3 bases: TGTGCCTGGAGATACCCCGGGACTAGACGGTCCGGGGAGCTGTTTTTT. It translates to CAWRYPGTRRSGELFF.

The genes are TRBV10-3 and TRBJ2-7, with D hard to call. Germline-derived CDR1 and CDR2 are ENHRY and SYGVKD. V lost 2 bases, J lost 6 bases, and 11 bases lay in between. This CDR3 spans 13 amino acids. In DNA form, the CDR3 reads TGTGCCATCAGTGAGGGACGGCCAGGCGAGCAGTACTTC. It yields the protein CAISEGRPGEQYF.

This chain joins TRBV28 and TRBJ1-2; D is perhaps TRBD1 (5 bases). Trimming cost V 2 bases and J 5 bases, with 21 bases left between them. Germline CDR1 reads MDHEN; CDR2 reads SYDVKM. The CDR3 extends over 17 amino acids. CDR3 in amino acids: CASSLNQGLVPEYGYTF. CDR3 coding DNA: TGTGCCAGCAGTTTAAACCAGGGTCTGGTTCCGGAGTATGGCTACACCTTC.

V is TRBV12-3 or TRBV12-4 and J is TRBJ1-2; possibly TRBD1 for D (6 bases). The CDR3 runs to 13 residues. Trimming left V 6 bases short and J 4 bases short, with 12 bases between. The CDR3 sequence is CASSWGGLYGYTF. The CDR3 DNA reads TGTGCCAGCAGCTGGGGGGGCCTCTATGGCTACACCTTC.

V is TRBV18 and J is TRBJ2-5; TRBD2 matches at 10 bases. Germline V gene lookup returns CDR1 KGHSH and CDR2 LQKENI. This CDR3 region has 14 residues. The V segment lost 6 bases and the J segment 6 bases; nucleotides outside the gene matches: 7. CDR3 sequence: CASSPPSGGQTQYF. For the CDR3, the DNA is TGTGCCAGCTCCCCGCCTAGCGGGGGCCAGACCCAGTACTTC.

The chain joins TRBV6-5 to TRBJ1-1; 7 nucleotides line up with TRBD1. CDR3 length: 15 residues. The germline V gene has CDR1 MNHEY and CDR2 SVGAGI. V lost 7 bases and J lost 0; bases outside the gene matches: 8. Written as DNA, the CDR3 is TGTGCCAGCAATGGACAGGTTTCAATGAACACTGAAGCTTTCTTT. It codes for CASNGQVSMNTEAFF.

V gene TRBV6-5 combines with J gene TRBJ2-6, with D hard to call. Germline V gene sequence: CDR1 MNHEY, CDR2 SVGAGI. CDR3 length: 15 residues. V was shortened by 6 bases and J by 0 bases, with 9 bases between the two germline ends. The CDR3 spells CASRTASSGANVLTF. The DNA for the CDR3 is TGTGCCAGCAGGACCGCGAGCTCTGGGGCCAACGTCCTGACTTTC.

The chain carries TRBV28 and TRBJ1-5; 7 positions match TRBD1. The CDR3 runs to 15 residues. Germline loops: CDR1 MDHEN, CDR2 SYDVKM. Trimming took 4 bases from V and 0 from J; bases not matched to a gene: 3. This CDR3 is CASSSGGNSNQPQHF. The CDR3 DNA reads as TGTGCCAGCAGTTCAGGGGGGAATAGCAATCAGCCCCAGCATTTT. Filled out from reference TRBV28 and TRBJ1-5, the complete variable domain reads DVKVTQSSRYLVKRTGEKVFLECVQDMDHENMFWYRQDPGLGLRLIYFSYDVKMKEKGDIPEGYSVSREKKERFSLILESASTNQTSMYLCASSSGGNSNQPQHFGDGTRLSIL.

This chain joins TRBV4-2 and TRBJ1-4, with D unresolved. V lost 2 bases to trimming and J lost 2 bases, with 6 bases between them. Germline-derived CDR1 and CDR2 are LGHNA and YNFKEQ. CDR3 length: 14 residues. The DNA of the CDR3 is TGTGCCAGCAGCCAAACCGGTACTAATGAAAAACTGTTTTTT. Its translation: CASSQTGTNEKLFF.

The CDR3 region is CASSPREADGYTF. The CDR3 nucleotides are TGTGCCAGCAGCCCACGGGAGGCGGATGGCTACACCTTC. V and J are TRBV6-6 and TRBJ1-2; no firm D call. The V end was cut by 6 bases, the J end by 6 bases, with 14 bases between. CDR3 length: 13 amino acids. Germline-derived CDR1 and CDR2 are MNHNY and SVGAGI (reference sequence).

The chain links TRBV19 to TRBJ2-7; D remains unclear. In germline, CDR1 is LNHDA, CDR2 SQIVND (reference sequence). This CDR3 comprises 15 residues. Trimming took 1 base from V and 0 from J, leaving 10 bases between them. CDR3 residues: CASSIAASSSYEQYF. For the CDR3, the DNA is TGTGCCAGTAGTATAGCGGCTAGTAGCTCCTACGAGCAGTACTTC.

The rearrangement joins TRBV24-1 to TRBJ1-5; D perhaps matches TRBD1 (5 bases). Trimming shortened V by 3 bases and J by 7 bases, and 18 bases separated the two germline ends. The CDR3 contains 16 residues. Germline loops: CDR1 KGHDR, CDR2 SFDVKD. CDR3 nucleotide sequence: TGTGCCACCAGTGATGGGGGGAGACAGTCTGGCCAGCCCCAGCATTTT. As protein: CATSDGGRQSGQPQHF.

This chain links TRBV3-1 (or the pseudogene TRBV3-2) with TRBJ1-2, with a weak D call TRBD1 (5 bases). The CDR3 totals 13 residues. Germline loops: CDR1 LGHDT, CDR2 YNNKEL (reference sequence). Deletions cut 4 bases from V and 4 bases from J, with 10 bases between. The CDR3 here is CASSRPGAYGYTF. The CDR3 DNA sequence: TGTGCCAGCAGCCGCCCCGGGGCCTATGGCTACACCTTC.

The DNA for the CDR3 is TGTGCCAGTAGTATCGGGGACGGACCTCTCCCTGGAAACACCATATATTTT. This sequence encodes CASSIGDGPLPGNTIYF. This chain uses TRBV19 with TRBJ1-3; possibly TRBD1 for D (5 bases). Germline values: CDR1 LNHDA, CDR2 SQIVND (reference sequence). V lost 3 bases and J 2 bases, leaving 17 bases between the germline ends. The CDR3 covers 17 residues.

The CDR3 DNA is TGTGCCAGCAGTCCGGACAGGGGGAGCACCGGGGAGCTGTTTTTT. Its translation: CASSPDRGSTGELFF. This sequence joins TRBV2 and TRBJ2-2, with TRBD1 matching 10 bases. Losses at the gene ends were 5 bases for V and 4 bases for J; bases not matched to a gene: 4. Germline V lookup: CDR1 SNHLY, CDR2 FYNNEI. The CDR3 totals 15 residues.

V is TRBV29-1 and J is TRBJ1-3; D uncertain. Germline CDR1 SQVTM, CDR2 ANQGSEA. CDR3 length: 14 residues. Trimming removed 2 bases from V and 0 bases from J, with 8 bases in between. CDR3 nucleotides: TGCAGCGTTGAATATCCAAACTCTGGAAACACCATATATTTT. Amino acids: CSVEYPNSGNTIYF.

The chain is built from TRBV3-1 (or the pseudogene TRBV3-2) and TRBJ2-1; TRBD2 agrees at 8 bases. With V trimmed by 4 bases and J by 6 bases, 11 bases remained unmatched. From germline, CDR1 is LGHDT and CDR2 YNNKEL (reference sequence). This CDR3 has 16 residues. The CDR3 DNA follows: TGTGCCAGCAGCCTCACACGGACTAGCTTAGTCAATGAGCAGTTCTTC. This sequence encodes CASSLTRTSLVNEQFF.

The rearrangement links TRBV7-2 to TRBJ2-2; tentatively, D is TRBD1 (5 bases). This CDR3 contains 14 residues. Germline values: CDR1 SGHTA, CDR2 FQGNSA. V was trimmed by 2 bases and J by 3 bases, leaving 7 bases between them. In DNA, the CDR3 is TGTGCCAGCAGCTTACAGGGTTACACCGGGGAGCTGTTTTTT. This codes for CASSLQGYTGELFF.

J is TRBJ2-3 and V is TRBV5-1; D possibly corresponds to TRBD2 (6 bases). The CDR3 loop spans 15 amino acids. Germline CDR1 SGHRS, CDR2 YFSETQ. Trimming removed 0 bases at V and 2 bases at J, with 10 bases between. CDR3 sequence: CASSLAGSSTDTQYF. The DNA for the CDR3 is TGCGCCAGCAGCTTGGCCGGGAGTTCCACAGATACGCAGTATTTT.

The rearrangement uses TRBV7-9 and TRBJ2-1; no reliable D call. Germline-derived CDR1 and CDR2 are SEHNR and FQNEAQ (reference sequence). CDR3 length: 16 residues. Trimming cost V 5 bases and J 3 bases, with 17 bases left between them. The CDR3 DNA follows: TGTGCCAGCAGCCTCCTAGGCCAGACCTTCTACAATGAGCAGTTCTTC. Its protein is CASSLLGQTFYNEQFF. The full variable domain, its missing parts supplied by reference TRBV7-9 and TRBJ2-1, is DTGVSQNPRHKITKRGQNVTFRCDPISEHNRLYWYRQTLGQGPEFLTYFQNEAQLEKSRLLSDRFSAERPKGSFSTLEIQRTEQGDSAMYLCASSLLGQTFYNEQFFGPGTRLTVL.

The V gene is TRBV11-2, the J gene TRBJ2-1; D unclear. There are 15 residues in the CDR3. V was trimmed by 2 bases and J by 7 bases, leaving 15 bases between them. Germline V lookup: CDR1 SGHAT, CDR2 FQNNGV. CDR3 protein: CASSLYGSLGNEQFF. The CDR3 bases are TGTGCCAGCAGCTTATATGGTAGCTTGGGGAATGAGCAGTTCTTC.

This chain links TRBV18 with TRBJ2-3; 8 positions agree with TRBD2. V was pared by 3 bases and J by 4 bases, with 0 bases of the junction left unmatched. The CDR3 is 13 amino acids. Per germline, CDR1 KGHSH and CDR2 LQKENI. The DNA for the CDR3 is TGTGCCAGCTCACCTAGCGGGGCAGATACGCAGTATTTT. It encodes CASSPSGADTQYF. The full variable domain, in which reference TRBV18 and TRBJ2-3 provide the parts outside the CDR3, is NAGVMQNPRHLVRRRGQEARLRCSPMKGHSHVYWYRQLPEEGLKFMVYLQKENIIDESGMPKERFSAEFPKEGPSILRIQQVVRGDSAAYFCASSPSGADTQYFGPGTRLTVL.

Here the CDR3 reads CASRPSGNAQETQYF. CDR3 DNA: TGTGCCAGCCGTCCCTCCGGTAATGCCCAAGAGACCCAGTACTTC. The V call is TRBV28, the J call TRBJ2-5; D uncertain. In germline, CDR1 is MDHEN, CDR2 SYDVKM. There are 15 residues in the CDR3. Trimming shortened V by 8 bases and J by 1 base, and 17 bases separated the two germline ends.

The chain has TRBV28 and TRBJ2-7, with D uncertain. This CDR3 is 11 amino acids long. Deletions cut 9 bases from V and 3 bases from J, with 9 bases between. Germline V CDR1 and CDR2: MDHEN, SYDVKM. The DNA of the CDR3 is TGTGCCAGTCAGGAGTTCTACGAGCAGTACTTC. Encoded protein: CASQEFYEQYF.

The chain has TRBV30 and TRBJ1-2; a possible D gene is TRBD1 (5 bases). Germline loops: CDR1 GTSNPN, CDR2 SVGIG (reference sequence). This CDR3 region has 14 residues. The germline V and J ends were trimmed by 4 bases and 3 bases, with 15 bases remaining between them. For the CDR3, the DNA is TGTGCCTGGACCAGGGACGGCCCCTACTATGGCTACACCTTC. It codes for CAWTRDGPYYGYTF.

This clone appeared a single time. The rearrangement links TRBV6-5 to TRBJ1-2, with TRBD1 matching over 10 bases. Unmatched junction bases numbered 5, after V lost 2 bases and J lost 8 bases. Germline lookup yields CDR1 MNHEY and CDR2 SVGAGI. CDR3 length: 14 residues. The CDR3 sequence is CASSYRTGGYGYTF. The CDR3 nucleotides are TGTGCCAGCAGTTACCGGACAGGGGGTTACGGCTACACCTTC.

V usage is TRBV10-3 and J usage is TRBJ1-1; D not resolved. Germline loops: CDR1 ENHRY, CDR2 SYGVKD. This CDR3 spans 12 amino acids. V lost 3 bases and J 10 bases, leaving 12 bases between the germline ends. The CDR3 nucleotides read TGTGCCATCAGTGACCGGGGATTGGCAGCTTTCTTT. Translating it yields CAISDRGLAAFF.